A single sample gave rise to the 27 T cell receptor beta chains below, sequenced in a study of tumor and adjacent non-tumor tissue in lung cancer. The template was RNA from unsorted bulk tissue. More than 3 cm separated this lung sample from the edge of the tumor. A modified ARM-PCR protocol with three rounds of nested PCR amplified TCRbeta. TCRdb reanalysed the multiplex PCR reads using MiXCR and keeps one entry per CDR3 protein. The table records roughly 45,000 distinct CDR3 sequences, roughly 66% of them present only once. Sample: distant non-tumor lung tissue. Every receptor here comes from a man aged 50 or older with non-small cell lung cancer.

Regarding this clonotype: The junction shows a germline mismatch at one end, possibly a read error. The chain has TRBV12-3 or TRBV12-4 and TRBJ1-1, with no clear D. The CDR3 is 12 residues long. CDR3 amino acids: CARSLERAEALF. The CDR3 nucleotides are TGTGCCAGAAGTTTGGAGAGGGCTGAAGCTTTATTT.

This clonotype was picked up a small number of times. The J gene is TRBJ1-5, the V gene TRBV28; a weak D match, TRBD1 (5 bases). The CDR3 is 14 residues long. The germline V gene encodes CDR1 MDHEN and CDR2 SYDVKM. V was cut by 8 bases and J by 2 bases, with 13 bases left in between. The CDR3 DNA is TGTGCCAGCGTCTTGGTACAGGGCAATCAGCCCCAGCATTTT. Translating gives CASVLVQGNQPQHF.

Comment on this clonotype: The germline gene is not matched at one end of the junction; a read error may be the cause. The J gene is TRBJ2-7, the V gene TRBV6-5, with TRBD2 matching over 11 bases. Per the germline V gene, CDR1 is MNHEY and CDR2 is SVGAGI. CDR3 length: 13 amino acids. CDR3 DNA sequence: TGTACCAGTAGTGGGACTAGCGGTTACGAGCAGTGCTTC. Its translation is CTSSGTSGYEQCF.

Comment on this clonotype: The final CDR3 position lacks the conserved phenylalanine or tryptophan, pointing to a likely read error. CDR3 sequence (DNA): TGCGCCAGCAGCCGAGAATGGACCGAGACAGGGCCCGGGCAGTACCTC. Translated: CASSREWTETGPGQYL. The chain carries TRBV4-1 and TRBJ2-7; 7 bases are a match to TRBD1. CDR3 length: 16 residues. Germline-derived CDR1 and CDR2 are MGHRA and YSYEKL. V dropped 4 bases and J dropped 9; count of bases not matched to a gene: 18.

Worth noting for this clonotype: Mismatch with germline at one junction end may stem from a read error. The chain uses TRBV6-6 and TRBJ2-6, with TRBD1 matching 9 bases. Germline values: CDR1 MNHNY, CDR2 SVGAGI (reference sequence). CDR3 length: 18 amino acids. DNA for the CDR3: TGTGCCAGCAGTTTGGGGACAGGGTCAAGCTCTGGGACCAACGTCTTGACTTTC. This translates into CASSLGTGSSSGTNVLTF.

Comments on this clonotype: The CDR3 end shows no conserved phenylalanine or tryptophan, and so a read error is likely. The limits of the CDR3 on the DNA are not certain, so only TCRdb's listed CDR3 is given. The chain is built from TRBV29-1 and TRBJ2-1; the DNA was not used to check the table's D call, TRBD2. The CDR3 is 15 amino acids long, termini counted. Germline CDR1 and CDR2: SQVTM and ANQGSEA. CDR3 sequence reads: CSVEFLAGGQNEWFS.

Notes on this clonotype: With a much larger clone just one base away, this may be a read error. This chain connects TRBV6-1 to TRBJ1-1; the D gene is possibly TRBD1 (6 bases). Per the germline V gene, CDR1 is MNHNS and CDR2 is SASEGT. This CDR3 region has 14 residues. CDR3 DNA sequence: TGTGTCACCAGGGAGGGGGGGGCGAGGACTGAAGCTTTCTTT. Encoded protein: CVTREGGARTEAFF.

This clonotype showed up many times. The CDR3 DNA sequence: TGCAGTGCTAGAGAAAACACTAATGAAAAACTGTTTTTT. Its protein product is CSARENTNEKLFF. This rearrangement joins TRBV20-1 to TRBJ1-4; D uncertain. The germline gives CDR1 DFQATT, CDR2 SNEGSKA (reference sequence). This CDR3 spans 13 amino acids. V was clipped by 0 bases and J by 2 bases, with 4 bases between them.

The table lists this clonotype with a few counts. A single base separates this from a much larger clone, so it may be a read error. This chain uses TRBV6-1 with TRBJ2-3, with D perhaps TRBD1 (6 bases). The V end lost 8 bases, the J end lost 2 bases, and 8 bases lay between the germline ends. Germline V lookup: CDR1 MNHNS, CDR2 SASEGT. This CDR3 is built from 12 residues. CDR3 in DNA: TGTGCCAGCGGACAGTACACAGATACGCAGTATTTT. Protein product: CASGQYTDTQYF.

Remarks on this clonotype: Lacking the conserved final phenylalanine or tryptophan, this CDR3 likely reflects a read error. The V gene is TRBV29-1, the J gene TRBJ1-1; TRBD1 matches at 7 bases. Per the germline V gene, CDR1 is SQVTM and CDR2 is ANQGSEA. This CDR3 is 12 amino acids long. The CDR3 nucleotides are TGCAGCTCGGGACAGATGAAGACTGAAGCTTTCCTT. Encoded protein: CSSGQMKTEAFL.

This clonotype came up a few times. With a much larger clone just one base away, this may be a read error. This chain joins TRBV29-1 and TRBJ2-7, with 7 nucleotides matching TRBD1. Germline V lookup: CDR1 SQVTM, CDR2 ANQGSEA. Trimming removed 0 bases from V and 1 base from J; junction bases left unmatched: 6. The CDR3 is made up of 15 amino acids. The chain's CDR3 is CSVEDAWTGSYEQYF. In nucleotides, the CDR3 is TGCAGCGTTGAAGATGCCTGGACAGGATCCTACGAGCAGTACTTC.

The chain joins TRBV7-8 to TRBJ2-5; D is possibly TRBD1 (6 bases). The CDR3 consists of 12 residues. Germline loops: CDR1 SGHVS, CDR2 FQNEAQ. Here the CDR3 DNA reads TGTGCTAACAGGGCGGTCCAAGAGACCCAGTACTTC. Amino acid sequence: CANRAVQETQYF.

Concerning this clonotype: One junction end does not reproduce the germline sequence, and a read error may be involved. This chain connects TRBV28 to TRBJ2-1; weak D call: TRBD2 (6 bases). CDR3 length: 15 residues. Germline V lookup: CDR1 MDHEN, CDR2 SYDVKM. This CDR3 is CVSSSYGTDNDEQFF. The DNA for the CDR3 is TGTGTCAGCAGTTCATACGGGACTGATAACGATGAGCAGTTCTTC.

Notes on this clonotype: The CDR3 carries no conserved terminal phenylalanine or tryptophan, so it likely arises from a read error. J is TRBJ1-6 and V is TRBV6-5; D is unresolved. The CDR3 sequence is 14 residues long. The V gene lost 7 bases and the J gene lost 7 bases, with 14 bases spanning the gap. Germline V gene data show CDR1 as MNHEY and CDR2 as SVGAGI. The CDR3 region has the DNA TGTGCCAGCACTTTTGACACGGGGAATTCACCCCTCCACTCT. Its translation is CASTFDTGNSPLHS.

This chain links TRBV10-3 with TRBJ2-6; the D gene is possibly TRBD1 (6 bases). Germline CDR1 is ENHRY and CDR2 is SYGVKD. This CDR3 region has 15 residues. V was clipped by 9 bases and J by 2 bases, with 14 bases between them. The CDR3 nucleotides read TGTGCCATTAGCTCGAACAGGGCTGGGGCCAACGTCCTGACTTTC. Residues: CAISSNRAGANVLTF.

This rearrangement joins TRBV11-2 to TRBJ1-6, with D unclear. The V end lost 1 base, the J end lost 9 bases, and 10 bases lay between the germline ends. Germline CDR1 reads SGHAT; CDR2 reads FQNNGV. The CDR3 is 14 amino acids. The CDR3 spells CASSLGMAVSPLHF. The CDR3 bases are TGTGCCAGCAGCTTAGGTATGGCAGTTTCACCCCTCCACTTT.

This clonotype appeared a few times. This rearrangement joins TRBV11-2 to TRBJ2-3; 8 nucleotides match TRBD2. Germline-derived CDR1 and CDR2 are SGHAT and FQNNGV. The CDR3 extends over 17 amino acids. The J segment lost 4 bases and the V segment lost 7 bases, leaving 16 bases of the junction unmatched. CDR3 coding DNA: TGTGCCAGCAACTTGGGACTGGCGGGGGGCGGCGCAGATACGCAGTATTTT. Translating gives CASNLGLAGGGADTQYF.

To note about this clonotype: It may be a read error: a sequence one base away is much more abundant. This is likely a read error, given that the CDR3 carries no conserved phenylalanine or tryptophan at its end. This rearrangement joins TRBV28 to TRBJ2-7, with D perhaps TRBD2 (6 bases). V dropped 5 bases and J dropped 0 bases, with 14 bases sitting between them. The CDR3 loop spans 15 amino acids. The germline V gene has CDR1 MDHEN and CDR2 SYDVKM. Written as DNA, the CDR3 is TGTGCCAGCAGTGGAGGGGCTAGCTCCTCCTACGAGCAGTACCTC. Protein sequence: CASSGGASSSYEQYL.

Notes on this clonotype: One junction end does not reproduce the germline sequence, and a read error may be involved. The J gene is TRBJ2-2, the V gene TRBV11-1; D may be TRBD1 or TRBD2 (5 bases each). In germline, CDR1 is SGHAT, CDR2 FQDESV (reference sequence). This CDR3 spans 14 amino acids. The CDR3 DNA reads TGTGCCAGCAGTTTTCAGGGTCGGCCCGGGGAGCTGCGTTTC. This sequence encodes CASSFQGRPGELRF. Full variable domain (outside the CDR3, taken from reference TRBV11-1 and TRBJ2-2): EAEVAQSPRYKITEKSQAVAFWCDPISGHATLYWYRQILGQGPELLVQFQDESVVDDSQLPKDRFSAERLKGVDSTLKIQPAELGDSAMYLCASSFQGRPGELRFGEGSRLTVL.

Of note for this clonotype: The CDR3 ends on some other residue instead of the conserved phenylalanine or tryptophan, so this is likely a read error. The V call is TRBV29-1, the J call TRBJ2-1; 7 nucleotides agree with TRBD2. From germline, CDR1 is SQVTM and CDR2 ANQGSEA. The CDR3 contains 15 residues. Trimming at V came to 3 bases and at J to 9 bases, leaving 14 bases not matched to a gene. The CDR3 sequence: CSVDDGLVGVGEQFL. CDR3 coding DNA: TGCAGCGTTGATGACGGACTAGTGGGGGTGGGTGAGCAGTTCCTC.

At least ten counts were recorded for this clonotype. CDR3 coding DNA: TGTGCCAGCAGTACCGGGACAGGGGGCAAAAAACTGTTTTTT. It translates to CASSTGTGGKKLFF. V is TRBV6-5 and J is TRBJ1-4; TRBD1 matches 12 bases. V dropped 5 bases and J dropped 9; count of bases not matched to a gene: 4. Per the germline V gene, CDR1 is MNHEY and CDR2 is SVGAGI. This CDR3 has 14 residues.

On this clonotype itself: A much larger clone is a single base away; this may be a read error. The chain recombines TRBV11-2 with TRBJ1-1; D gene ambiguous. The CDR3 spans 14 residues. CDR1 SGHAT and CDR2 FQNNGV come from the germline V gene. The CDR3 reads CASSPGPSSTDAFF. CDR3 coding DNA: TGTGCCAGCAGCCCCGGACCCTCTAGCACTGATGCTTTCTTT.

The J gene is TRBJ2-7, the V gene TRBV5-5; D possibly matches TRBD1 or TRBD2 (6 bases each). In germline, CDR1 is SGHKS, CDR2 YYEKEE (reference sequence). V lost 4 bases to trimming and J lost 0 bases, with 11 bases between them. CDR3 size: 14 residues. CDR3 sequence: CASSPRGASYEQYF. CDR3 coding DNA: TGTGCCAGCAGCCCTAGGGGGGCCTCCTACGAGCAGTACTTC.

The V and J genes are TRBV6-2 or TRBV6-3 and TRBJ2-1; 10 nucleotides line up with TRBD2. From germline, CDR1 is MNHEY and CDR2 SVGEGT. The CDR3 length is 14 residues. Trimming removed 5 bases from V and 6 bases from J; junction bases left unmatched: 4. The CDR3 here is CASSRLAGVNEQFF. CDR3 bases: TGTGCCAGCAGTCGTCTAGCGGGAGTCAATGAGCAGTTCTTC.

This clonotype was seen only a few times. Since the CDR3 does not end with the conserved phenylalanine or tryptophan, this likely comes from a read error. This chain uses TRBV11-2 with TRBJ2-1, with a possible D match to TRBD1 (6 bases). From germline, CDR1 is SGHAT and CDR2 FQNNGV. The CDR3 runs to 16 residues. The V gene lost 0 bases and the J gene lost 4 bases, with 13 bases spanning the gap. In DNA, the CDR3 is TGTGCCAGCAGCTTAGAAGATAGCAGGGGTTACAATGAGCAGTTCCTC. Its protein is CASSLEDSRGYNEQFL.

This clonotype was observed once. A read error is possible here, since a much larger clone lies one base away. The V and J genes are TRBV20-1 and TRBJ2-1; no reliable D call. CDR3 length: 12 residues. Germline CDR1 is DFQATT and CDR2 is SNEGSKA (reference sequence). The ends were cut back, 7 bases at V and 9 bases at J, with 16 bases in the middle. In DNA, the CDR3 is TGCAGTGGTGCTTTAAGCGAGATTGAGCAGTTCTTC. Translation gives CSGALSEIEQFF.

V and J are TRBV20-1 and TRBJ2-5, with TRBD1 as a possible D gene (5 bases). This CDR3 spans 15 amino acids. Trimming removed 6 bases at V and 2 bases at J, with 19 bases between. From germline, CDR1 is DFQATT and CDR2 SNEGSKA (reference sequence). The chain's CDR3 is CSAAPEHRCQETQYF. For the CDR3, the DNA is TGCAGTGCGGCCCCCGAACACAGGTGTCAAGAGACCCAGTACTTC.